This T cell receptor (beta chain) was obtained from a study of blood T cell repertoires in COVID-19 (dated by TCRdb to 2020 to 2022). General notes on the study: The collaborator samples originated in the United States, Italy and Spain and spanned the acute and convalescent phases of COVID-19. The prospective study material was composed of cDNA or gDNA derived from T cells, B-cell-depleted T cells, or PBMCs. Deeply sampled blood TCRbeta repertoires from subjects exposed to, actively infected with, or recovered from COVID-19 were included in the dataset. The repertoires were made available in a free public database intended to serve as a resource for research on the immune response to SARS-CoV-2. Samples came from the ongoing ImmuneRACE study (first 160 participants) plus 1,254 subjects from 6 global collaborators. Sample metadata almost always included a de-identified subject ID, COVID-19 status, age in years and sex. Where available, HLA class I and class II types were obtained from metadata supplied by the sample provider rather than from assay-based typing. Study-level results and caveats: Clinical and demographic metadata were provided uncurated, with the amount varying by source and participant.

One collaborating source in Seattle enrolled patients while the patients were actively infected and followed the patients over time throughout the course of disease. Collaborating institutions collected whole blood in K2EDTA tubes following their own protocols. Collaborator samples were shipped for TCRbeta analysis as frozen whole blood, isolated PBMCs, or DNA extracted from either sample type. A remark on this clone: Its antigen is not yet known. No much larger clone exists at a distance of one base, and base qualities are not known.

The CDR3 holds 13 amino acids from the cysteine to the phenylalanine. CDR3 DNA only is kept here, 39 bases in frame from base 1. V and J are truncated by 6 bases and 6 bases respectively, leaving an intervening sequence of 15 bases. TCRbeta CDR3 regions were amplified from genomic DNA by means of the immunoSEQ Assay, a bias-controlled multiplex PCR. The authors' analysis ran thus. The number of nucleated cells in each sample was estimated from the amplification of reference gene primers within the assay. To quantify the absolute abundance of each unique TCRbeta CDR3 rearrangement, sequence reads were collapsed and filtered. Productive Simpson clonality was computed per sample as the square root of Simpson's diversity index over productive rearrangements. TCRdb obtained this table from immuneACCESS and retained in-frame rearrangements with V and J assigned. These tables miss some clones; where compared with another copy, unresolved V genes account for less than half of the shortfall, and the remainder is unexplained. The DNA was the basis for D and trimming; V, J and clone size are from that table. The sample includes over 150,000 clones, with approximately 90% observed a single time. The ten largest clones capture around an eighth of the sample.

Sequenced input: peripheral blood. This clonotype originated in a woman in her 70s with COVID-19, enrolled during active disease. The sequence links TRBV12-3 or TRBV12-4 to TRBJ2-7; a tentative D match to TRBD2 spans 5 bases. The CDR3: CASSRSRDGEQYF. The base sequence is TGTGCCAGCAGCAGGAGCCGGGATGGCGAGCAGTACTTC.